This TCR beta chain was recorded in a study of cytomegalovirus exposure and HLA in healthy donors (dated by TCRdb to about 2017). Context from the whole study: According to an earlier analysis of around 600 of the donors, about 170 million T cells yielded over 90 million unique TCR beta sequences and approximately 300 Gb of sequence data. Roughly 300 gigabases of sequencing data and 70 million to 100 million unique TCR sequences were included in an early release covering roughly 600 HLA-typed donors. Among the roughly 400 genotyped donors, approximately 76% belonged to the genetic ancestry cluster associated with self-reported Caucasian donors. The aim of the study was to test whether cataloging public T cell receptors could identify signatures of past pathogen exposure. The study profiled the T cell repertoires of some 610 subjects by immunosequencing and related them to cytomegalovirus serostatus. A separate validation cohort of about 110 different subjects was used in addition to the roughly 640-subject first cohort. The study combined high-throughput TCR immunosequencing, statistical association of individual TCRs with disease status, and machine learning to predict cytomegalovirus infection status. In a later analysis, previously published TCR beta repertoires from roughly 710 donors were re-analyzed and high-resolution HLA genotyping was added so that TCR occurrence patterns could be studied. In the later analysis, no new phenotypic data were used to find candidate immune exposures; instead, reliance was placed on TCR beta sequences and their occurrence across donors. An earlier analysis of 450 to 750 of the donors used high-throughput TCR beta sequencing to judge whether each TCR beta V gene segment behaved as functional or pseudogenic. Donor age, sex, ethnicity and CMV serostatus were compiled alongside the repertoire data. In a later genetic analysis, genome-wide SNP genotypes for about 65% of the roughly 700 donors were used, and that subset was treated as a discovery cohort. Every discovery cohort repertoire had been produced on one sequencing platform. HLA typing included class I and class II loci at four-digit resolution. Typing coverage differed by locus: A, B, C, DRB1 and DQB1 were typed in roughly 620-630 donors, DQA1 in 500 to 550, DPA1 in around 580, and DPB1 in just under 480. Several DR-DQ haplotypes were treated as single units for association and clustering because of strong linkage in the cohort. Across approximately 420 genotyped donors of the cohort, an average of about 240,000 unique TCR beta nucleotide sequences per donor were sequenced, and 15% to 20% of those sequences were non-productive. On the study overall, not on this receptor specifically: Because counts were too low, around 18 rarely observed V segments, including chromosome 9 orphons, were left out of the earlier analysis of 500 to 750 of the donors. According to the authors, the approach could potentially be generalized to other disease states and immunological phenotypes. A later analysis reported that several top co-occurrence clusters appeared linked to parvovirus B19, influenza, CMV and Epstein-Barr virus. Only TCR beta chains were sequenced in this cohort, and the absence of alpha or paired-chain data limited detectable features. Some IMGT-functional V segments, including TRBV6-2 and TRBV6-3, could not be distinguished by the 87-base-pair reads and were therefore excluded. Sequencing depth was assumed to be roughly uniform across donors in the presence/absence analyses, though that assumption may not hold. According to a later analysis, TCR association rates differed among HLA loci, with DRB1 alleles showing the most associated TCRs and HLA-C alleles showing the fewest. In a later analysis, HLA-associated TCR beta chains showed more clonal expansion and lower generation probabilities than non-associated chains that were equally common. A further reported finding was that TCR beta sequences accurately predicted the HLA-A and HLA-B alleles for most subjects in the first cohort. A cluster of highly shared sequence variants was judged likely to be a technical artifact of the sequencing pipeline. Most TCR sequences were seen in very few donors, while some public TCRs were found in many individuals. Because some donors lacked HLA typing at each locus, the association tests relied only on the typed subset. For the cohort, immune exposure information was limited to CMV serostatus. Specific HLA alleles were associated with 15,000 to 20,000 TCR beta sequences at a false discovery rate of 0.05 in a later analysis. Compared with the approximately 710-donor mean, donors in an Asian-associated ancestry cluster had fewer N-insertions in productive TCRs, according to a later genetic analysis. Broadly in line with IMGT annotations, most TCR beta V segments showed up in productive rearrangements about 87% or about 30% of the time in an earlier analysis of approximately 600 of the donors. Cytomegalovirus status was reported to be diagnosed by the classifier with high specificity and sensitivity in both the original and validation cohorts. A total of 164 TCR beta chains were listed by the study as associated with cytomegalovirus. Correlated functional status among segregating V segments might reflect linkage disequilibrium, but an unknown experimental factor could not be ruled out. A few of the identified cytomegalovirus-associated TCR beta chains were confirmed in vitro to be specific for cytomegalovirus antigens. According to a later analysis, most CMV-associated TCR beta chains appeared to be HLA-restricted, and the HLA associations seemed to be driven largely by CMV exposure. V-gene and J-gene trimming of TCR beta chains was associated with a missense DCLRE1C variant in a later genetic analysis, and the association was replicated in an independent cohort. When HLA alleles, especially DR and DQ, strongly co-occurred, attributing TCR associations to individual alleles was difficult.

In total, 630 or so healthy bone marrow donors made up the cohort. All cohort members were sampled while nominally healthy, although unrecorded immune exposures were likely present. The donor tested CMV seropositive, placing the donor among the 289 seropositive members of the cohort. Each donor provided a peripheral blood sample, and peripheral blood mononuclear cells were used for TCR beta sequencing. Genomic DNA extraction from the blood cell samples was performed with the Qiagen DNeasy Blood Extraction Kit. V and J are truncated by 2 bases and 0 bases respectively, leaving an intervening sequence of 17 bases. Counted from cysteine to phenylalanine, this CDR3 has 17 amino acids. Of all the DNA, just the CDR3 is kept, 51 bases in frame from base 1. The germline V gene gives CDR1 as SGHTA and CDR2 as FQGNSA. Libraries were made using the immunoSEQ multiplex PCR assay. The multiplex PCR relied on a mix of 60 forward primers for TCR Vbeta segments and 13 reverse primers for TCR Jbeta segments. The CDR3 region of rearranged TCR beta genes was amplified from genomic DNA by a multiplex PCR assay. The amplified TCR beta libraries were sequenced on the Illumina HiSeq System as 87-base-pair reads. The authors processed their data as follows. Across the roughly 700 repertoires, a later analysis counted around 80 million unique TCR beta chains, roughly 11 million of which were shared by at least two donors. A nearest-neighbor algorithm error-corrected the raw reads and collapsed the reads into unique sequences, merging closely related sequences to remove PCR and sequencing errors. CDR3 sequences were aligned to IMGT reference sequences to assign V, D and J gene segments. For a sequence to be retained, a match of at least six nucleotides was required to both a V gene segment and a J gene segment. Rearrangements were classified as productive when the CDR3 lacked stop codons and remained in frame with V and J, and all other rearrangements were classified as non-productive. CDR3 was defined by IMGT convention, running from the second conserved V-encoded cysteine to the conserved J-encoded phenylalanine. The earlier analysis of about 570 of the donors excluded any sequence lacking an unambiguous match to a single V gene segment. In an earlier analysis of more than 500 of the donors, a V segment was called functional when productive rearrangements were above 56.7%, and segregating when the standard deviation between donors exceeded 5%. A statistical classification framework was built to diagnose cytomegalovirus status from the catalog of TCR beta chain sequences. A later analysis assigned V and J genes by comparing TCR nucleotide sequences with IMGT/GENE-DB human TR gene sequences. A later analysis assigned CDR3 sequences and most-parsimonious VDJ recombination scenarios with the TCRdist pipeline. In a later analysis, each TCR beta chain was defined by its CDR3 amino acid sequence together with its V-gene family, and reads without a unique V-gene family were excluded. As a way to deal with suspected cross-contamination and a sequencing artifact, a later analysis dropped 450 to 600 nucleotide sequences that were highly shared and had low generation probability. In a later analysis, a clonal expansion index was calculated for each public chain from normalized within-repertoire ranks of inferred template counts. In a later analysis, generation probabilities were computed using a VDJ recombination model fitted to out-of-frame rearrangements, and the results were checked against IGoR. Hypergeometric tests were used in a later analysis to score TCR-TCR, TCR-HLA and TCR-CMV co-occurrence, with a repertoire-size bias correction applied to the TCR pairs. A later analysis estimated false discovery rates by permuting HLA or CMV assignments 20 times. In a later analysis, co-occurring TCRs were grouped using DBSCAN, and TCRdist sequence similarity was added for clustering within HLA-allele-positive subsets. Repertoires with fewer than 30,000 or more than 120,000 public chains were left out of co-occurrence clustering, as were about five repertoires with anomalous nucleotide sharing. TCRdb provides this immuneACCESS table in a form limited to in-frame rearrangements. Some clones are lacking; in checked studies, under half of them reflect an unresolved V gene, and why the rest are absent is not known. That table gives V, J and clone size, and the DNA gave D and trimming. The sample records 65,000 to 80,000 clones, around 84% of which are singletons. Nearly 9% of the sample belongs to the ten largest clones.

About this clone itself: It lacks a known antigen. Per-base quality was not reported, and no clone a single base away is much larger than it.

The sequence derives from a woman aged 40 to 50 in good health and CMV-seropositive. The sequenced material came from PBMCs. Recombination joined TRBV7-2 with TRBJ2-7; the D segment could be TRBD2, given 7 matching bases. At the DNA level, the sequence is TGTGCCAGCAGCTTATCCCTGCGGGGGCCAATCTCCTACGAGCAGTACTTC. Translated, it reads CASSLSLRGPISYEQYF.